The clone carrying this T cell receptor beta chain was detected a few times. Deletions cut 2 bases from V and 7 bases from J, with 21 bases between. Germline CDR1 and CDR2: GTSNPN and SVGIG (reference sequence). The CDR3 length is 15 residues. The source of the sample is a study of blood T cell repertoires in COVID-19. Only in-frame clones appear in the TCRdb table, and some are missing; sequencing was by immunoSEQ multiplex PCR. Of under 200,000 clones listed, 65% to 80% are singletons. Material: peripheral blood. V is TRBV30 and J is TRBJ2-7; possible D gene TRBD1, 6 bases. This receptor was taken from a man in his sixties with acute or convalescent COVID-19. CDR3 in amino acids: CAWSRGSSHREEQYF. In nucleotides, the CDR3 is TGTGCCTGGAGTAGGGGGAGCAGCCACCGGGAAGAGCAGTACTTC.